The clone carrying this T cell receptor beta chain was counted a single time. The data belong to a study of blood T cell repertoires in COVID-19. Looking at the study overall: Samples came from the United States, Italy and Spain, spanning acute and convalescent COVID-19. Sample material is recorded as cDNA or gDNA derived from T cells, B-cell-depleted T cells, or PBMCs.

Original handling: Estimates of nucleated cell counts were drawn from the amplification of reference gene primers. Sequencing used immunoSEQ multiplex PCR; TCRdb keeps in-frame clones, though not all of them. From that table come the V and J calls and clone size; the DNA was used to work out D and trimming. The data show about 220,000 clones, with about 88% seen just once and roughly 2.8% held by the top ten. Germline V CDR1 and CDR2: LGHDT, YNNKEL (reference sequence). J lost 4 bases, V lost 4 bases, and 9 bases had no gene match. The CDR3 contains 16 residues. Sequences were obtained from peripheral blood. This TCR derives from a man aged 45-65 years who had recovered from COVID-19. The chain combines TRBV3-1 (or the pseudogene TRBV3-2) with TRBJ2-1; 8 bases are shared with TRBD2. The CDR3 nucleotides read TGTGCCAGCAGCCGAAGGAGAACTAGCGGATACAATGAGCAGTTCTTC. Protein sequence: CASSRRRTSGYNEQFF.